This T cell receptor (beta chain) stems from a study of CD8 T cells in ankylosing spondylitis. As to this clonotype: Its antigen is undetermined.

Study-wide points: Ankylosing spondylitis blood appeared to carry a characteristic TCR beta motif of under ten highly homologous variants. CD8+ cells made up the disease-linked clones, which were relatively rare in peripheral blood.

TCRdb used MiXCR to reprocess the 5' RACE reads, holding one entry per CDR3 protein. The sample holds about 400,000 distinct CDR3 sequences, under 25% seen once. Trimming stripped 2 bases from V and 3 bases from J, with 7 bases between. This CDR3 contains 14 residues. The germline CDR1 and CDR2 sequences are MNHEY and SMNVEV (reference sequence). This chain uses TRBV27 with TRBJ2-2, with a weak D call TRBD1 (5 bases). Material for sequencing was blood, either unsorted or a sorted T cell fraction (not recorded which). The sequence was obtained from a male donor with ankylosing spondylitis. CDR3 coding DNA: TGTGCCAGCAGTTTAACCAGGGACACCGGGGAGCTGTTTTTT. Protein product: CASSLTRDTGELFF.